Sequencing of this T cell receptor (beta chain) was carried out in a study of beta chain features in type 1 diabetes (dated by TCRdb to the late 2010s). Background on the whole study: Mean age, gender distribution, total cell number and subset yield were not different between patients and healthy donors. A total of roughly 98,000,000 sorted cells were examined across all samples, and RNA yield correlated strongly with the number of cells per subset. The study compared TCRB repertoires of sorted circulating CD4+ T cell subsets between recently diagnosed type 1 diabetes patients and matched healthy donors. Regulatory and stem cell-like memory subsets were obtained from only 8 patients and roughly 8 healthy donors, while naive and central memory subsets were obtained from all 30 or so donors.

CDR1 and CDR2 are drawn from the germline V gene (reference sequence): SGHAT, FQDESV. The CDR3 sequence holds 14 residues, the cysteine and phenylalanine included. The CDR3 DNA has 42 bases and is translated from base 1. The V and J ends are trimmed by 6 bases and 4 bases, leaving 14 bases between them. The entire amount of isolated RNA was reverse transcribed using the High Capacity cDNA Reverse Transcription Kit, so the sequenced TCRB transcripts were expressed ones. Stem cell-like memory T cell samples underwent survey-depth immunoSEQ sequencing, averaging about 1 million total reads per sample. Sorted cells were lysed in RLT buffer, and RNA was extracted using DNase-treated RNeasy Micro or Mini kits according to cell number. Each cell subset was processed separately to prevent cross-contamination, with patient and healthy donor samples processed together. Using the immunoSEQ multiplex PCR, TCRB sequences were amplified from cDNA into 87-bp fragments spanning the CDR3 region. Sequencing of the amplicons was done on the Illumina HiSeq platform. Concerning the study's data processing: Synthetic template baselines were used to correct PCR bias computationally, reads within Hamming distance 2 were collapsed together, and singletons that could not be merged were discarded. By aligning reads against IMGT, V, D and J genes, CDR3 length, and insertions or deletions at six rearrangement sites were assigned. Within each subset, clonotype counts were normalized to sorted cell number, after which true diversity and Gini coefficients were computed with the tcR R package. The overlap coefficient, calculated on TCRB nucleotide sequences, was used to quantify repertoire sharing. The source is immuneACCESS, and TCRdb retained only in-frame sequences with V and J called. Part of the clones is not carried over; for the studies checked, unresolved V genes explain less than half of this, and the remainder is unexplained. The DNA gave D and trimming, while V, J and clone size come from that table. This sample holds roughly 47,000 clones; roughly 40% were observed only once. Roughly 0.13% of the sample is taken by the ten largest.

Study-wide conclusions, independent of this receptor: Type 1 diabetes patients showed a moderate but significant shortening of TCRB CDR3 length in all four CD4+ subsets. HLA sub-analyses involved small numbers of individuals, so any influence of HLA type on TCRB rearrangement remained unresolved. Naive, central memory and regulatory TCRB repertoires appeared to be more alike among patients than among healthy donors. PCR may preferentially amplify shorter templates, but because patient and control samples were amplified and corrected together, any resulting skew would affect both groups equally. At VDJ recombination sites, type 1 diabetes patients had fewer insertions and more deleted nucleotides, which implies abnormalities in thymic rearrangement. Because cDNA was sequenced instead of genomic DNA, highly expressing activated cells could be over-represented, though the groups showed no difference in activation or CD3 levels.

This clone showed up just a few times. No antigen is known for it. No base qualities exist here, and no much larger clone lies one base off it. Each donor gave one peripheral blood draw, around 100 mL on average, collected into heparinised tubes. A BD FACSAria II was used to sort naive, central memory, regulatory and stem cell-like memory CD4+ T cells with a panel that included CD45RO, CCR7, CD25, CD127, CD95 and CD27. All sorted populations exceeded 98% purity. PBMCs were separated immediately by Lymphoprep density gradient centrifugation and were stained directly, without being cultured. So that batch effects would be minimized, each experiment stained and sorted samples in pairs, pairing one healthy donor with one patient.

This clonotype originated in a young man with type 1 diabetes. The sequence is built from TRBV11-1 and TRBJ2-3; possibly the D gene is TRBD2, per 6 matching bases. Material for sequencing was stem cell memory CD4+ T cells from blood. The cell subset or site label of this sample denotes: stem cell-like memory CD4+ T cells. The CDR3 region has the sequence CASRGLFGPDTQYF. The DNA reads TGTGCCAGCAGAGGACTATTCGGGCCAGATACGCAGTATTTT.